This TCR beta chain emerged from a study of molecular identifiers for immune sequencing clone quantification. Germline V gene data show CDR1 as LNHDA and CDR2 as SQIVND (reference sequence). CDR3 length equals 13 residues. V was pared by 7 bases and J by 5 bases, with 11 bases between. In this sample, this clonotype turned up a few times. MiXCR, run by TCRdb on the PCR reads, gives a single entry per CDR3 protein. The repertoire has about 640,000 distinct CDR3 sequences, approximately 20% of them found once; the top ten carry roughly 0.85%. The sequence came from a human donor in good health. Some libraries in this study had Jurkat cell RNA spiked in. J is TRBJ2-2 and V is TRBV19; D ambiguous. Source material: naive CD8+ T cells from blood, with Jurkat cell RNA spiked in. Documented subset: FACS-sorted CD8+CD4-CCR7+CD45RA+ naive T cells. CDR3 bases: TGTGCCAGTATTACCGGTTTGACCGGGGAGCTGTTTTTT. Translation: CASITGLTGELFF.